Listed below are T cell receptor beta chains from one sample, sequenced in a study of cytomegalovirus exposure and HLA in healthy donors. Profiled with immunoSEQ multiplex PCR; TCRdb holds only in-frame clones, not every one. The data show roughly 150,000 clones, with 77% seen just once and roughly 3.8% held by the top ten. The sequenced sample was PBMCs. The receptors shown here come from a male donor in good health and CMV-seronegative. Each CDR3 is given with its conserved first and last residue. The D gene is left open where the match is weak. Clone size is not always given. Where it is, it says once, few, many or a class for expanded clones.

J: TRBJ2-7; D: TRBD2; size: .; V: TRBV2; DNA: TGTGCCAGCAGTGAAGATCTAGCGGTTGGGGAGCAGTACTTC; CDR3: CASSEDLAVGEQYF
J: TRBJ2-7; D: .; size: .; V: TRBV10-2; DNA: TGCGCCAGCAGTGACGGGTTGAGCTCCTACGAGCAGTACTTC; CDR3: CASSDGLSSYEQYF
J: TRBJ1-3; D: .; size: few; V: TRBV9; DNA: TGTGCCAGCAGCTCACACAGGAGGGACTCCTCTGGAAACACCATATATTTT; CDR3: CASSSHRRDSSGNTIYF
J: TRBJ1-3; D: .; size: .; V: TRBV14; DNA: TGTGCCAGCAGCCACCACAGGGAAGGAGGCTCTGGAAACGCCATATATTTT; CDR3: CASSHHREGGSGNAIYF
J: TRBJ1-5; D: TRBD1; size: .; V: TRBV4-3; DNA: TGCGCCAGCAGCCAAGAGACAGGGGGCTTTCAGCCCCAGCATTTT; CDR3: CASSQETGGFQPQHF
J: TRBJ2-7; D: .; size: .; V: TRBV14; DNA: TGTGCCAGCAGCCAAGATGAGGGGGAAGGCTTCTACGAGCAGTACTTC; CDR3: CASSQDEGEGFYEQYF
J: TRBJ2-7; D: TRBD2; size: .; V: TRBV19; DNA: TGTGCCAGTAAAGATGGGGGAGCGGGAGACCTATACGAGCAGTACTTC; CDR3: CASKDGGAGDLYEQYF
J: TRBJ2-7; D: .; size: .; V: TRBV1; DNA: TGCACCAGCAGACTTAGGTTGGGGACAGGGGCTTTCTACGAGCAGTACTTC; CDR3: CTSRLRLGTGAFYEQYF
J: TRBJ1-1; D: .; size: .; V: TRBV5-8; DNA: TGTGCCAGCAGCAGGACAGCTGAAGCTTTCTTT; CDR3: CASSRTAEAFF
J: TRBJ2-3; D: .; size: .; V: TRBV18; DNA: TGTGCCAGCTCACCGGGAGTAGATACGCAGTATTTT; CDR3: CASSPGVDTQYF
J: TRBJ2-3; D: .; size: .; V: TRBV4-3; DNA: TGCGCCAGCAGCCGAAGGGTCGGGATAGCCAGCACAGATACGCAGTATTTT; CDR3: CASSRRVGIASTDTQYF
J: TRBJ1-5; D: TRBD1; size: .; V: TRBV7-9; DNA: TGTGCCAGCAGCTTAGACCCTGGACAGGGGGATCAGCCCCAGCATTTT; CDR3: CASSLDPGQGDQPQHF
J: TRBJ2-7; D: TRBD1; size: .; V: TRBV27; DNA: TGTGCCAGCAGTTTGAGACAGGGAACCTACGAGCAGTACTTC; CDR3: CASSLRQGTYEQYF
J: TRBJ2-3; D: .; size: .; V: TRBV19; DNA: TGTGCCAGTAGTACAGGGGTCGATACGCAGTATTTT; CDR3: CASSTGVDTQYF
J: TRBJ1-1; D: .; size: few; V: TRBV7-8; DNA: TGTGCCAGCAGCTTAGGATTGACAGTTATGAACACTGAAGCTTTCTTT; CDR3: CASSLGLTVMNTEAFF
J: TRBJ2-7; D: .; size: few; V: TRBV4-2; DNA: TGTGCCAGCAGCCAAGACGCCGCCCGGGACAATTTCTACGAGCAGTACTTC; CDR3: CASSQDAARDNFYEQYF
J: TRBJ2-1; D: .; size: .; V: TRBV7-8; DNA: TGTGCCAGCAGCTTAGTTGAGGGAGTAGGTGAGCAGTTCTTC; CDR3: CASSLVEGVGEQFF
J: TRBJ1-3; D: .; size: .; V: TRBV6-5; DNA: TGTGCCAGCAGTTACTCCGACAGTAACTCTGGAAACACCATATATTTT; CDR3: CASSYSDSNSGNTIYF
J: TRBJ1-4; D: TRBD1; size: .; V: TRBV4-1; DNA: TGCGCCAGCAGCCGTACAGGGGGCTCCGATGAAAAACTGTTTTTT; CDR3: CASSRTGGSDEKLFF
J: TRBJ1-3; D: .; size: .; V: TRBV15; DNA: TGTGCCACCAGCATCTCACGAGGGACTGGAAACACCATATATTTT; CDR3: CATSISRGTGNTIYF
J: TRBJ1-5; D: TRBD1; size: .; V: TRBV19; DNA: TGTGCCATATCGGGGGGACAGGGGGGGCAGCCCCAGCATTTT; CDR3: CAISGGQGGQPQHF
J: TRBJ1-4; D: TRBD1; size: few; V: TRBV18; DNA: TGTGCCAGCTCACGGCCCGGGACAGCGGAAAAACTGTTTTTT; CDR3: CASSRPGTAEKLFF
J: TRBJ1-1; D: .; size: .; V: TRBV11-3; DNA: TGTGCCAGCAGCTCAACAGTGAACACTGAAGCTTTCTTT; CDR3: CASSSTVNTEAFF
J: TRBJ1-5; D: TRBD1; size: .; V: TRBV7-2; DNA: TGTGCCAGCAGCTACATCGGCAGGGGGACGATGCAGCCCCAGCATTTT; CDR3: CASSYIGRGTMQPQHF
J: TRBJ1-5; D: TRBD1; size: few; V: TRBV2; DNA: TGTGCCAGCAGTTCAGGGGGTGGGTCGTTTCAGCCCCAGCATTTT; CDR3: CASSSGGGSFQPQHF
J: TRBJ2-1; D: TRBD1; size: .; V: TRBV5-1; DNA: TGCGCCAGCAGCCCCGGGACAGCCTACAATGAGCAGTTCTTC; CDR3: CASSPGTAYNEQFF
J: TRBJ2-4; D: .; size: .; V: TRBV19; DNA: TGTGCCAGTAGTTCTCAGGGGGGAGCCAAAAACATTCAGTACTTC; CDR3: CASSSQGGAKNIQYF
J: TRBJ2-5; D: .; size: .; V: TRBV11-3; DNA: TGTGCCAGCAGCTCAGGGGTACAAGAGACCCAGTACTTC; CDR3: CASSSGVQETQYF
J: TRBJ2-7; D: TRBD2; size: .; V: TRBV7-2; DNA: TGTGCCAGCAGCCGACCGAAAACTAGCGGGGGGGGTACCGCGGAGCAGTACTTC; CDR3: CASSRPKTSGGGTAEQYF
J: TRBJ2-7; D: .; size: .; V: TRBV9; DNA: TGTGCCAGCAGCTTAACAGGGATGGGGGAGCAGTACTTC; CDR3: CASSLTGMGEQYF
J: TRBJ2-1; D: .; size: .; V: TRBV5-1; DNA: TGCGCCAGCAGCCCGCCGGGCGGGCGGGCCTCCTACAATGAGCAGTTCTTC; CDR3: CASSPPGGRASYNEQFF
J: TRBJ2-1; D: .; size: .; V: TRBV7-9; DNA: TGTGCCAGCAGCTCGGGGGACTGGGAAAGAGAAGAGCAGTTCTTC; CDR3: CASSSGDWEREEQFF
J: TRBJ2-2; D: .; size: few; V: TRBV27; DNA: TGTGCCAGCACCTTGGGGCAGGGGTTCGCCGGGGAGCTGTTTTTT; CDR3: CASTLGQGFAGELFF
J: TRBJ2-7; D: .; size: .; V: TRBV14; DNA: TGTGCCAGCAGCCAAGTCACAGAAACATTCTACGAGCAGTACTTC; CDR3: CASSQVTETFYEQYF
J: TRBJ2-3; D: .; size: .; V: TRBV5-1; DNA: TGCGCCAGCAGCCCGACAGTCACAGATACGCAGTATTTT; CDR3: CASSPTVTDTQYF
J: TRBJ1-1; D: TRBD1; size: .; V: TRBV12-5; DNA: TGTGCTAGTGTCGAAACAGGGGGCGAGGCTTTCTTT; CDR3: CASVETGGEAFF
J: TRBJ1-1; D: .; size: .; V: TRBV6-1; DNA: TGTGCCAGCAGCTACCCCTGGGAGGACACTGAAGCTTTCTTT; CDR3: CASSYPWEDTEAFF
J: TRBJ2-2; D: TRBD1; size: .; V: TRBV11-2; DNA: TGTGCCAGCAGCTTAGTAAGGGACAGGGGTAACACCGGGGAGCTGTTTTTT; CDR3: CASSLVRDRGNTGELFF
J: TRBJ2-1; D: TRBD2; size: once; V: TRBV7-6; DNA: TGTGCCAGCAGCTATAGTGGACTAGGAGGGGAGCAGTTCTTC; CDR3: CASSYSGLGGEQFF
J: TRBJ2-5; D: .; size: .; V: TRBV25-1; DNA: TGTGCCAGCAGTCTCCCGGGTGAGACCCAGTACTTC; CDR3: CASSLPGETQYF
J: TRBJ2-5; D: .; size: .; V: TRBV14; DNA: TGTGCCAGCAGAAGTACTCGGGAGTACACAGAGACCCAGTACTTC; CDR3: CASRSTREYTETQYF
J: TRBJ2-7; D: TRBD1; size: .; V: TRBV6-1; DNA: TGTGCCAGCCAAGGGACAGGGCTTGTCGAGCAGTACTTC; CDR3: CASQGTGLVEQYF
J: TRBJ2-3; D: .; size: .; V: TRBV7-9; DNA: TGTGCCAGCAGCCCCCCCCACTCTAGCACAGATACGCAGTATTTT; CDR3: CASSPPHSSTDTQYF
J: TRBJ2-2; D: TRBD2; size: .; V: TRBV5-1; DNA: TGCGCCAGCAGCTTCGGCGGGAGGGCGGCCACCGGGGAGCTGTTTTTT; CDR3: CASSFGGRAATGELFF
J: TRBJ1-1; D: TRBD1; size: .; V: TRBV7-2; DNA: TGTGCCAGCAGCTTAACAGGGGGGGCGAACACTGAAGCTTTCTTT; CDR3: CASSLTGGANTEAFF
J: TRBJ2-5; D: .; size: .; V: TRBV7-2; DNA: TGTGCCAGCAGCCCGACTCAAGAGACCCAGTACTTC; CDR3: CASSPTQETQYF
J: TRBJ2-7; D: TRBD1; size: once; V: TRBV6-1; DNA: TGTGCCAGCAGTAAAGACCGGACAGGGGGCCCCTACGAGCAGTACTTC; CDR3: CASSKDRTGGPYEQYF
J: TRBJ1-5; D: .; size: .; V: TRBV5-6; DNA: TGTGCCAGCAGCTTGTGGATTATGCGGGGGAGCCAGCCCCAGCATTTT; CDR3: CASSLWIMRGSQPQHF
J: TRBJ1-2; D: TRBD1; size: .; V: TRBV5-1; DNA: TGCGCCAGCAGGGAGGGACAGGGTTATGGCTACACCTTC; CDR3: CASREGQGYGYTF
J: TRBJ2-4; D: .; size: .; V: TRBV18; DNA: TGTGCCAGCTCACCGGGAGAAAACATTCAGTACTTC; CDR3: CASSPGENIQYF
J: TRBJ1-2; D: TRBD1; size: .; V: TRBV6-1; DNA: TGTGCCAGCAGTAAGGGGACAGCCGAACTCTATGGCTACACCTTC; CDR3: CASSKGTAELYGYTF
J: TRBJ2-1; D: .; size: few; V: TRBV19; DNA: TGTGCCAGTAGTATGCAGGGGTACAATGAGCAGTTCTTC; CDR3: CASSMQGYNEQFF
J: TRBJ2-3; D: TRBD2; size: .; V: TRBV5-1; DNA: TGCGCCAGCAGCTGGACTCCTAGCGGGGGACGCACAGATACGCAGTATTTT; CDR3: CASSWTPSGGRTDTQYF
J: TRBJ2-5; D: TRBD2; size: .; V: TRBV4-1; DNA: TGCGCCAGCAGCCTGGGACTAGCGGAGACCCAGTACTTC; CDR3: CASSLGLAETQYF